This T cell receptor (beta chain) was sequenced for a study of blood T cell repertoires in COVID-19. TCRdb's table, derived via immunoSEQ multiplex PCR, lists solely in-frame clones and lacks some. This repertoire shows approximately 210,000 clones, around nine tenths found once; its top ten account for about 1.5%. The CDR3 totals 14 residues. Germline lookup yields CDR1 SGHAT and CDR2 FQNNGV. V was trimmed by 2 bases and J by 5 bases, leaving 12 bases between them. The chain employs TRBV11-2 and TRBJ2-5; D might be TRBD1 (6 bases). This sequence originates from a man aged 18 to 29 with active or convalescent COVID-19. Sequencing was performed on peripheral blood. Written as DNA, the CDR3 is TGTGCCAGCAGCTTAATTTCAGGGGCCGAGACCCAGTACTTC. Translating gives CASSLISGAETQYF.